These 28 T cell receptor beta chains share one sample of origin, sequenced in a study of cytomegalovirus exposure and HLA in healthy donors. Assay used: immunoSEQ multiplex PCR; TCRdb lists only in-frame clones, some missing. This table holds about 130,000 clones, 89% found once. The material sequenced was PBMCs. Receptors originate from a woman aged 18 to 35 in good health and CMV-seropositive.

V usage is TRBV6-1 and J usage is TRBJ1-3; the D is unclear. Germline CDR1 and CDR2: MNHNS and SASEGT. The V gene lost 4 bases and the J gene lost 0 bases, with 10 bases spanning the gap. CDR3 size: 15 residues. CDR3 in amino acids: CASSGLPSSGNTIYF. In nucleotides, the CDR3 is TGTGCCAGCAGTGGACTTCCGAGCTCTGGAAACACCATATATTTT.

The chain carries TRBV13 and TRBJ2-3, with 7 nucleotides matching TRBD2. The germline CDR1 and CDR2 sequences are PRHDT and FYEKMQ (reference sequence). The trim removed 4 bases at V and 3 bases at J, leaving 7 bases unmatched. The CDR3 loop spans 15 amino acids. The CDR3 reads CASSYSGSGTDTQYF. CDR3 bases: TGTGCCAGCAGCTATAGCGGGTCGGGGACAGATACGCAGTATTTT. Full variable domain (remainder filled in from reference TRBV13 and TRBJ2-3): AAGVIQSPRHLIKEKRETATLKCYPIPRHDTVYWYQQGPGQDPQFLISFYEKMQSDKGSIPDRFSAQQFSDYHSELNMSSLELGDSALYFCASSYSGSGTDTQYFGPGTRLTVL.

This chain connects TRBV21-1 to TRBJ1-5. TRBV21-1 is classified as a pseudogene. The CDR3 is 19 residues long. This chain's CDR3 is CASRKWGGLKTNSNQPQHF. CDR3 sequence (DNA): TGTGCCAGCAGAAAGTGGGGAGGTCTCAAAACTAATAGCAATCAGCCCCAGCATTTT.

The V gene is TRBV28, the J gene TRBJ2-7; TRBD2 agrees at 8 bases. V lost 4 bases to trimming and J lost 5 bases; unmatched junction nucleotides: 7. The CDR3 sequence is 14 residues long. CDR1 and CDR2 (germline): MDHEN, SYDVKM. The DNA for the CDR3 is TGTGCCAGCAGTTCCGGACTAGCTACCCACGAGCAGTACTTC. It specifies CASSSGLATHEQYF.

The J gene is TRBJ2-7, the V gene TRBV6-6; D is unclear. The CDR3 contains 16 residues. V gave up 0 bases and J gave up 0 bases, with 12 bases separating them. Germline values: CDR1 MNHNY, CDR2 SVGAGI (reference sequence). The DNA for the CDR3 is TGTGCCAGCAGTTACTCGATACGAGTTCCCTCCTACGAGCAGTACTTC. This sequence encodes CASSYSIRVPSYEQYF.

The chain recombines TRBV29-1 with TRBJ1-2, with a weak D call TRBD1 (5 bases). Trimming took off 4 bases at V and 7 bases at J, with 7 bases between the two ends. Germline V lookup: CDR1 SQVTM, CDR2 ANQGSEA. The CDR3 runs 10 residues. CDR3 amino acids: CSVVGAGYTF. For the CDR3, the DNA is TGCAGCGTTGTTGGGGCTGGCTACACCTTC.

This clone was found once. The chain uses TRBV29-1 and TRBJ2-7; 10 bases map to TRBD2. V lost 1 base and J lost 0; bases outside the gene matches: 9. From germline, CDR1 is SQVTM and CDR2 ANQGSEA. CDR3 length: 17 amino acids. The DNA for the CDR3 is TGCAGCGTTGAAGGAATAGCGGGGGGATCCCCCTCCTACGAGCAGTACTTC. Protein: CSVEGIAGGSPSYEQYF.

The genes are TRBV14 and TRBJ2-3, with D perhaps matching TRBD1 (6 bases). Looked up from germline, CDR1 is SGHDN and CDR2 is FVKESK. The CDR3 has 15 amino acids. Trimming removed 3 bases from V and 6 bases from J, with 16 bases in between. The CDR3 bases are TGTGCCAGCAGCCACGGACAGATCTTAAGCGATACGCAGTATTTT. The encoded protein is CASSHGQILSDTQYF.

This rearrangement joins TRBV5-1 to TRBJ2-1, with 11 bases matching TRBD2. Germline V gene lookup returns CDR1 SGHRS and CDR2 YFSETQ. This CDR3 has 16 amino acids. V was clipped by 1 base and J by 9 bases; unmatched bases: 9. The CDR3 DNA reads as TGCGCCAGCAGCTTGTTAGCGGGGGGGCAGGGCGGTGAGCAGTTCTTC. Its protein product is CASSLLAGGQGGEQFF.

The chain recombines TRBV5-8 with TRBJ1-2; 7 bases match TRBD1. The V segment lost 4 bases and the J segment 7 bases; nucleotides outside the gene matches: 19. Germline lookup yields CDR1 SGHTS and CDR2 YDEGEE. The CDR3 is made up of 17 amino acids. CDR3 sequence reads: CASSATGTAQSYAGYTF. For the CDR3, the DNA is TGTGCCAGCAGCGCCACCGGGACAGCACAATCCTACGCTGGCTACACCTTC.

V is TRBV9 and J is TRBJ2-1; D uncertain. Germline assignment: CDR1 SGDLS and CDR2 YYNGEE. The CDR3 has 13 residues. V gave up 3 bases and J gave up 3 bases, with 7 bases separating them. The CDR3 here is CASSASGYNEQFF. The CDR3 DNA follows: TGTGCCAGCAGCGCGTCGGGCTACAATGAGCAGTTCTTC.

V usage is TRBV7-2 and J usage is TRBJ2-1; D possibly corresponds to TRBD1 (7 bases). This CDR3 is built from 15 residues. The V gene's germline CDR1 is SGHTA and CDR2 FQGNSA. V gave up 2 bases and J gave up 9 bases, with 17 bases separating them. The CDR3 DNA is TGTGCCAGCAGCTTAAATCAGGGGGGCCTTAGTGAGCAGTTCTTC. It translates to CASSLNQGGLSEQFF.

This chain links TRBV5-4 with TRBJ1-5, with 8 bases fitting TRBD1. The J segment lost 0 bases and the V segment lost 7 bases, leaving 12 bases of the junction unmatched. Germline CDR1 and CDR2: SGHNT and YYREEE (reference sequence). The CDR3 sequence is 17 residues long. The CDR3 region is CASRRQGHPYSNQPQHF. In nucleotides, the CDR3 is TGTGCCAGCCGTCGACAGGGGCACCCTTATAGCAATCAGCCCCAGCATTTT.

The rearrangement uses TRBV19 and TRBJ2-7, with 11 positions matching TRBD2. In germline, CDR1 is LNHDA, CDR2 SQIVND (reference sequence). V gave up 5 bases and J gave up 6 bases; unmatched junction bases: 9. CDR3 size: 15 residues. The CDR3 is CASSRTSGGFAEQYF. Written as DNA, the CDR3 is TGTGCCAGTAGTCGTACTAGCGGGGGTTTCGCCGAGCAGTACTTC.

V gene TRBV7-9 combines with J gene TRBJ2-3, with D perhaps matching TRBD2 (6 bases). V was cut by 1 base and J by 3 bases, with 17 bases left in between. From germline, CDR1 is SEHNR and CDR2 FQNEAQ (reference sequence). This CDR3 is built from 17 residues. CDR3 amino acids: CASSLGKAGRVTDTQYF. The CDR3 nucleotides read TGTGCCAGCAGCTTAGGGAAGGCGGGACGCGTAACAGATACGCAGTATTTT.

The genes are TRBV2 and TRBJ2-7, with 11 bases aligning to TRBD1. The CDR3 length is 15 residues. J gave up 2 bases and V 1 base, and 1 base lay outside the gene matches. Germline CDR1 reads SNHLY; CDR2 reads FYNNEI. CDR3 amino acids: CASSEEGQGAYEQYF. CDR3 in DNA: TGTGCCAGCAGTGAAGAGGGACAGGGGGCCTACGAGCAGTACTTC.

This clone was detected once. The chain links TRBV28 to TRBJ1-5, with D possibly being TRBD1 (6 bases). The CDR3 consists of 20 residues. V lost 4 bases and J lost 4, with 29 bases in between. Germline lookup yields CDR1 MDHEN and CDR2 SYDVKM. The CDR3 spells CASSSPDLGYLDSLNQPQHF. The CDR3 coding sequence is TGTGCCAGCAGTTCCCCTGACTTGGGTTATCTGGACAGCTTAAATCAGCCCCAGCATTTT.

The CDR3 reads CASRVGEKLFF. In DNA form, the CDR3 reads TGTGCCAGCCGAGTCGGGGAAAAACTGTTTTTT. The V gene is TRBV19, the J gene TRBJ1-4; no clear D gene. V lost 9 bases and J lost 8, with 10 bases in between. Per the germline V gene, CDR1 is LNHDA and CDR2 is SQIVND (reference sequence). The CDR3 has 11 amino acids.

The chain carries TRBV19 and TRBJ2-1; TRBD1 agrees at 7 bases. There are 15 residues in the CDR3. CDR1 LNHDA and CDR2 SQIVND come from the germline V gene (reference sequence). The junction had 4 bases not matched to a gene; V was cut back by 3 bases and J by 2 bases. The DNA for the CDR3 is TGTGCCAGTAGTATTAAAGGGACAGCCTACAATGAGCAGTTCTTC. It yields the protein CASSIKGTAYNEQFF.

This clone was detected only once. The chain joins TRBV19 to TRBJ2-1, with 9 bases lining up with TRBD2. CDR3 size: 14 residues. Unmatched junction bases numbered 10, after V lost 4 bases and J lost 12 bases. CDR1 LNHDA and CDR2 SQIVND come from the germline V gene (reference sequence). CDR3 in amino acids: CASSNVLREGWQFF. CDR3 nucleotide sequence: TGTGCCAGTAGTAATGTTCTGCGGGAGGGGTGGCAGTTCTTC.

The chain couples TRBV10-3 to TRBJ2-3; D gene uncertain. This CDR3 has 15 residues. The V gene lost 10 bases and the J gene lost 0 bases, with 17 bases spanning the gap. Germline V gene data show CDR1 as ENHRY and CDR2 as SYGVKD. CDR3 in DNA: TGTGCCACTTTACCGAGTGATACTAGCACAGATACGCAGTATTTT. Protein product: CATLPSDTSTDTQYF.

The chain joins TRBV15 to TRBJ1-2; perhaps TRBD1 as D (6 bases). Trimming removed 0 bases at V and 4 bases at J, with 9 bases between. Germline V gene sequence: CDR1 LNHNV, CDR2 YYDKDF (reference sequence). The CDR3 covers 14 residues. As DNA, the CDR3 is TGTGCCACCAGCAGAGATCCCAGGGGCTATGGCTACACCTTC. Translated: CATSRDPRGYGYTF.

The genes are TRBV5-1 and TRBJ2-1; TRBD2 might be the D (6 bases). CDR3 length equals 14 residues. CDR1 and CDR2 from the germline V gene are SGHRS and YFSETQ. Trimming cost V 0 bases and J 6 bases, with 10 bases left between them. The CDR3 protein is CASSLVLGGNEQFF. Written as DNA, the CDR3 is TGCGCCAGCAGCTTGGTTCTGGGAGGCAATGAGCAGTTCTTC.

The rearrangement joins TRBV28 to TRBJ2-7; 14 nucleotides line up with TRBD2. Losses at the gene ends were 7 bases for V and 0 bases for J; bases not matched to a gene: 8. The germline V gene has CDR1 MDHEN and CDR2 SYDVKM. This CDR3 contains 17 residues. Here the CDR3 reads CASTIRLAGGSSYEQYF. DNA for the CDR3: TGTGCCAGCACTATAAGACTAGCGGGGGGGAGCTCCTACGAGCAGTACTTC.

The chain uses TRBV7-2 and TRBJ2-7; the match to TRBD2 covers 7 bases. The CDR3 has 14 amino acids. V was clipped by 1 base and J by 2 bases; unmatched bases: 2. The germline V gene encodes CDR1 SGHTA and CDR2 FQGNSA. CDR3 nucleotide sequence: TGTGCCAGCAGCTTAGGGCGGGGGACCTACGAGCAGTACTTC. This codes for CASSLGRGTYEQYF.

The chain uses TRBV28 and TRBJ1-2, with a tentative D call TRBD1 (5 bases). This CDR3 region has 12 residues. Trimming pared 6 bases from V and 8 bases from J, leaving 13 bases between. CDR1 and CDR2 (germline): MDHEN, SYDVKM. In DNA, the CDR3 is TGTGCCAGCAGCTTGGGGGGGTTCGGCTACACCTTC. The encoded protein is CASSLGGFGYTF.

V usage is TRBV19 and J usage is TRBJ1-4, with 7 positions matching TRBD1. After removal of 4 bases from V and 5 bases from J, the junction contained 4 bases not matched to a gene. Germline CDR1 and CDR2: LNHDA and SQIVND (reference sequence). The CDR3 has 14 amino acids. CDR3 in amino acids: CASSSGQANEKLFF. In nucleotides, the CDR3 is TGTGCCAGTAGTAGCGGACAGGCCAATGAAAAACTGTTTTTT.

This sequence joins TRBV6-4 and TRBJ2-3, with 12 bases that match TRBD2. Germline lookup yields CDR1 MRHNA and CDR2 SNTAGT. V was clipped by 5 bases and J by 6 bases; unmatched bases: 6. This CDR3 contains 15 residues. CDR3 loop: CASSHLAGGPDTQYF. The CDR3 bases are TGTGCCAGCAGTCACCTAGCGGGGGGGCCCGATACGCAGTATTTT.